The 21 T cell receptor beta chains presented below share a single source sample, sequenced in a study of monozygotic twins with cystic fibrosis. Profiled with immunoSEQ multiplex PCR; TCRdb holds only in-frame clones, not every one. The table records 11,000 to 15,000 clones, 95% to 99% of them present only once. Sequenced material: blood. The receptor source for this set is a girl aged 2 to 9 with cystic fibrosis.

The chain joins TRBV7-2 to TRBJ2-7; maybe TRBD2 (6 bases). V lost 3 bases, J lost 0 bases, and 9 bases lay in between. The CDR3 loop spans 14 amino acids. The germline gives CDR1 SGHTA, CDR2 FQGNSA. The CDR3 DNA follows: TGTGCCAGCAGCTTGGGGGACTTCTCCTACGAGCAGTACTTC. Translation: CASSLGDFSYEQYF.

This sequence joins TRBV19 and TRBJ1-5; 8 positions match TRBD1. CDR1 LNHDA and CDR2 SQIVND come from the germline V gene (reference sequence). Trimming removed 7 bases from V and 3 bases from J; junction bases left unmatched: 8. This CDR3 contains 15 residues. CDR3 region: CASTIGQGPNQPQHF. CDR3 coding DNA: TGTGCCAGTACCATAGGACAGGGTCCCAATCAGCCCCAGCATTTT.

This chain uses TRBV6-6 with TRBJ1-4; D is possibly TRBD1 (6 bases). The ends were cut back, 0 bases at V and 8 bases at J, with 13 bases in the middle. CDR3 length: 15 residues. The germline CDR1 and CDR2 sequences are MNHNY and SVGAGI (reference sequence). The CDR3 sequence is CASSYSSGAREKLFF. In DNA, the CDR3 is TGTGCCAGCAGTTACTCTTCGGGGGCCAGGGAAAAACTGTTTTTT.

This chain uses TRBV10-3 with TRBJ2-7; TRBD2 matches at 7 bases. This CDR3 is 18 amino acids long. Germline lookup yields CDR1 ENHRY and CDR2 SYGVKD. The trim removed 1 base at V and 1 base at J, leaving 13 bases unmatched. The CDR3 region has the DNA TGTGCCATCAGTGAGTGGGAGGGTCAGAGTATGAGATCCTACGAGCAGTACTTC. Translated: CAISEWEGQSMRSYEQYF.

The chain employs TRBV6-4 and TRBJ2-2; 9 nucleotides agree with TRBD1. Per the germline V gene, CDR1 is MRHNA and CDR2 is SNTAGT. With 6 bases clipped from V and 3 bases from J, the junction kept 5 bases outside the gene matches. The CDR3 has 15 residues. The CDR3 DNA follows: TGTGCCAGCAGCCCGGGACAGGGTGACACCGGGGAGCTGTTTTTT. It translates to CASSPGQGDTGELFF.

This chain joins TRBV6-1 and TRBJ2-7; D unresolved. The V end lost 1 base, the J end lost 2 bases, and 6 bases lay between the germline ends. The CDR3 is made up of 13 amino acids. Germline V gives CDR1 MNHNS, CDR2 SASEGT. The chain's CDR3 is CASSEGLAYEQYF. In DNA, the CDR3 is TGTGCCAGCAGTGAAGGGCTAGCCTACGAGCAGTACTTC.

The chain uses TRBV7-2 and TRBJ2-7; 9 bases map to TRBD1. With 3 bases clipped from V and 5 bases from J, the junction kept 5 bases outside the gene matches. This CDR3 has 14 residues. The germline V gene has CDR1 SGHTA and CDR2 FQGNSA. CDR3: CASSFTGTGNEQYF. In nucleotides, the CDR3 is TGTGCCAGCAGCTTTACCGGGACAGGGAACGAGCAGTACTTC.

This rearrangement joins TRBV25-1 to TRBJ2-5; no definite D call. The CDR3 has 14 residues. V was clipped by 0 bases and J by 4 bases, with 9 bases between them. From germline, CDR1 is MGHDK and CDR2 SYGVNS. CDR3 residues: CASSEYSFPETQYF. As DNA, the CDR3 is TGTGCCAGCAGTGAATACAGTTTCCCAGAGACCCAGTACTTC. The full variable domain, rest sourced from reference TRBV25-1 and TRBJ2-5, is EADIYQTPRYLVIGTGKKITLECSQTMGHDKMYWYQQDPGMELHLIHYSYGVNSTEKGDLSSESTVSRIRTEHFPLTLESARPSHTSQYLCASSEYSFPETQYFGPGTRLLVL.

The gene calls are TRBV10-3 and TRBJ1-2; 8 bases are a match to TRBD1. This CDR3 comprises 15 residues. Trimming removed 2 bases from V and 4 bases from J; junction bases left unmatched: 6. Germline loops: CDR1 ENHRY, CDR2 SYGVKD. This CDR3 reads CAISEVPGGPYGYTF. The CDR3 DNA reads TGTGCCATCAGTGAGGTGCCAGGGGGCCCCTATGGCTACACCTTC.

This clone was observed a single time. The genes are TRBV6-5 and TRBJ1-2; TRBD1 is a possible D gene (6 bases). CDR1 MNHEY and CDR2 SVGAGI come from the germline V gene. The CDR3 totals 15 residues. Trimming took off 4 bases at V and 4 bases at J, with 16 bases between the two ends. The CDR3 here is CASSFGRTVSYGYTF. CDR3 sequence (DNA): TGTGCCAGCAGTTTCGGCCGGACAGTATCCTATGGCTACACCTTC.

The rearrangement uses TRBV7-2 and TRBJ2-2; TRBD1 agrees at 7 bases. The ends lost 0 bases at V and 3 bases at J; junction bases unmatched: 4. Looked up from germline, CDR1 is SGHTA and CDR2 is FQGNSA. The CDR3 runs 16 residues. The CDR3 DNA follows: TGTGCCAGCAGCTTAGCGAGGACAGGCTACACCGGGGAGCTGTTTTTT. This translates into CASSLARTGYTGELFF.

The V and J genes are TRBV30 and TRBJ1-5; D may be TRBD1 (6 bases). Germline V lookup: CDR1 GTSNPN, CDR2 SVGIG (reference sequence). CDR3 length: 15 residues. With 4 bases removed from V and 0 bases from J, the gap between germline ends came to 13 bases. DNA for the CDR3: TGTGCCTGGAACTTTGGACAGTATAGCAATCAGCCCCAGCATTTT. Protein sequence: CAWNFGQYSNQPQHF. The full variable domain, completed using reference TRBV30 and TRBJ1-5, is SQTIHQWPATLVQPVGSPLSLECTVEGTSNPNLYWYRQAAGRGLQLLFYSVGIGQISSEVPQNLSASRPQDRQFILSSKKLLLSDSGFYLCAWNFGQYSNQPQHFGDGTRLSIL.

V gene TRBV6-6 combines with J gene TRBJ1-1; unclear D gene. Trimming removed 2 bases at V and 11 bases at J, with 9 bases between. CDR1 and CDR2 (germline): MNHNY, SVGAGI (reference sequence). The CDR3 covers 11 residues. CDR3 in DNA: TGTGCCAGCAGTTACGAGGGAACGGCTTTCTTT. This translates into CASSYEGTAFF.

CDR3 coding DNA: TGTGCCAGTGCCGCCGCGGTCCCGCTGAACACTGAAGCTTTCTTT. Its protein product is CASAAAVPLNTEAFF. This chain links TRBV19 with TRBJ1-1; D not certain. The CDR3 has 15 residues. Trimming took 8 bases from V and 0 from J, leaving 16 bases between them. CDR1 LNHDA and CDR2 SQIVND come from the germline V gene (reference sequence).

The genes are TRBV29-1 and TRBJ1-2; no firm D call. V lost 4 bases to trimming and J lost 1 base, with 7 bases between them. The germline CDR1 and CDR2 sequences are SQVTM and ANQGSEA. This CDR3 spans 12 amino acids. The CDR3 sequence is CSVGRGNYGYTF. The CDR3 DNA follows: TGCAGCGTTGGACGGGGTAACTATGGCTACACCTTC.

V is TRBV29-1 and J is TRBJ2-2; 8 bases match TRBD2. V trimming: 5 bases; J trimming: 0 bases; junction bases outside the gene matches: 5. Germline V gene sequence: CDR1 SQVTM, CDR2 ANQGSEA. This CDR3 contains 15 residues. The CDR3 coding sequence is TGCAGCGTTCTTGGACTAGCAGCGAACACCGGGGAGCTGTTTTTT. This encodes CSVLGLAANTGELFF.

The rearrangement uses TRBV5-1 and TRBJ2-4, with 8 bases identical to TRBD1. With 3 bases clipped from V and 9 bases from J, the junction kept 5 bases outside the gene matches. Germline V gives CDR1 SGHRS, CDR2 YFSETQ. The CDR3 totals 13 residues. CDR3 sequence reads: CASSSTGVGIQYF. The CDR3 coding sequence is TGCGCCAGCAGCTCGACAGGGGTGGGCATTCAGTACTTC.

The J gene is TRBJ2-7, the V gene TRBV7-9, with 12 bases fitting TRBD2. This CDR3 spans 16 amino acids. V dropped 4 bases and J dropped 2; count of bases not matched to a gene: 6. Germline V gives CDR1 SEHNR, CDR2 FQNEAQ (reference sequence). CDR3 residues: CASSSIGTSGPYEQYF. The CDR3 DNA reads TGTGCCAGCAGCTCAATCGGGACTAGCGGGCCCTACGAGCAGTACTTC.

The chain carries TRBV5-1 and TRBJ2-1; D unclear. The germline V and J ends were trimmed by 4 bases and 4 bases, with 9 bases remaining between them. Germline CDR1 is SGHRS and CDR2 is YFSETQ. There are 13 residues in the CDR3. The CDR3 nucleotides are TGCGCCAGCAGCGGCGACTCTTACAATGAGCAGTTCTTC. This sequence encodes CASSGDSYNEQFF.

The chain carries TRBV5-1 and TRBJ2-2; D possibly matches TRBD1 or TRBD2 (5 bases each). This CDR3 contains 14 residues. CDR1 SGHRS and CDR2 YFSETQ come from the germline V gene. Trimming cost V 0 bases and J 7 bases, with 10 bases left between them. CDR3 sequence: CASSLGGEGGELFF. The CDR3, as DNA: TGCGCCAGCAGCTTGGGAGGGGAAGGCGGGGAGCTGTTTTTT.

CDR3 sequence: CASLPGREVAVKNIQYF. CDR3 coding DNA: TGTGCCAGCCTCCCGGGGCGGGAGGTAGCCGTCAAAAACATTCAGTACTTC. V and J are TRBV7-2 and TRBJ2-4; 8 bases are shared with TRBD2. J was trimmed by 3 bases and V by 8 bases; bases with no gene match: 15. CDR1 SGHTA and CDR2 FQGNSA come from the germline V gene. The CDR3 is made up of 17 amino acids. Complete variable domain (other parts from reference TRBV7-2 and TRBJ2-4): GAGVSQSPSNKVTEKGKDVELRCDPISGHTALYWYRQSLGQGLEFLIYFQGNSAPDKSGLPSDRFSAERTGGSVSTLTIQRTQQEDSAVYLCASLPGREVAVKNIQYFGAGTRLSVL.